In this sample, the clone carrying this T cell receptor beta chain turned up a few times. Its cognate antigen is unknown. This entry comes from a study of CD8 T cells in ankylosing spondylitis. Whole-study results and caveats: One TCR beta motif, made up of several highly homologous variants, appeared characteristic of ankylosing spondylitis blood. Significant enrichment of disease-linked clones was reportedly seen in matched ankylosing spondylitis synovial fluid.

CDR3 length equals 14 residues. Germline V lookup: CDR1 SNHLY, CDR2 FYNNEI. V was trimmed by 6 bases and J by 6 bases, leaving 15 bases between them. TCRdb re-derived calls from the 5' RACE reads in MiXCR, one entry per CDR3 protein. Found here are roughly 440,000 distinct CDR3 sequences, under 20% of them singletons; the top ten hold 0.85% to 1.3%. Sequences were obtained from blood, either unsorted or a sorted T cell fraction (not recorded which). The chain uses TRBV2 and TRBJ1-5, with D tentatively TRBD1 (6 bases). The receptor comes from a male donor with ankylosing spondylitis. The DNA of the CDR3 is TGTGCCAGCAGACGGGGGCGGGAGGGTCAGCCCCAGCATTTT. Protein: CASRRGREGQPQHF. Drawing the rest from reference TRBV2 and TRBJ1-5, the complete variable domain is EPEVTQTPSHQVTQMGQEVILRCVPISNHLYFYWYRQILGQKVEFLVSFYNNEISEKSEIFDDQFSVERPDGSNFTLKIRSTKLEDSAMYFCASRRGREGQPQHFGDGTRLSIL.